A single sample is the source of the 17 T cell receptor beta chains below, sequenced in a study of shared clonotypes between healthy human individuals (TCRdb year 2020). The library was made by the immunoSEQ multiplex PCR assay. TCRdb's version of the immuneACCESS table is confined to in-frame rearrangements and falls short of the full clone set. An unresolved V gene accounts for under half of the shortfall where checked; the remainder is of unknown origin. In all, the sample holds about 2 million clones, and over 85% of those were seen once. The top ten clonotypes cover 0.1% to 0.15% of the sample. The specimen was naive CD4+ T cells sorted from blood. The meaning of the sample's cell subset or site label: CD45RA+ positively selected. Every receptor here comes from a man aged 18 to 30 in good health.

This chain joins TRBV10-3 and TRBJ2-7; D is possibly TRBD2 (5 bases). This CDR3 contains 13 residues. V was cut by 2 bases and J by 0 bases, with 5 bases left in between. From germline, CDR1 is ENHRY and CDR2 SYGVKD. CDR3 loop: CAISEGLSYEQYF. The CDR3 bases are TGTGCCATCAGTGAGGGACTCTCCTACGAGCAGTACTTC.

V gene TRBV19 combines with J gene TRBJ1-5; D call uncertain. The CDR3 extends over 15 amino acids. Trimming removed 0 bases at V and 6 bases at J, with 12 bases between. Germline V gene data show CDR1 as LNHDA and CDR2 as SQIVND (reference sequence). The DNA for the CDR3 is TGTGCCAGTAGTATAGATCTGCGGGGTGTTCAGCCCCAGCATTTT. Protein product: CASSIDLRGVQPQHF.

The chain uses TRBV5-1 and TRBJ2-3; TRBD1 matches 7 bases. CDR1 and CDR2 (germline): SGHRS, YFSETQ. This CDR3 region has 14 residues. Losses at the gene ends were 1 base for V and 4 bases for J; bases not matched to a gene: 3. The CDR3 is CASSLSQGADTQYF. CDR3 in DNA: TGCGCCAGCAGCTTGAGTCAGGGGGCAGATACGCAGTATTTT. Supplemented by reference TRBV5-1 and TRBJ2-3, the full variable domain reads KAGVTQTPRYLIKTRGQQVTLSCSPISGHRSVSWYQQTPGQGLQFLFEYFSETQRNKGNFPGRFSGRQFSNSRSEMNVSTLELGDSALYLCASSLSQGADTQYFGPGTRLTVL.

V and J are TRBV9 and TRBJ2-1, with 10 bases aligning to TRBD2. With V trimmed by 5 bases and J by 10 bases, 9 bases remained unmatched. The CDR3 is made up of 14 amino acids. CDR1 SGDLS and CDR2 YYNGEE come from the germline V gene. The CDR3, as DNA: TGTGCCAGCAGTATTCTAGCGGGGGTGAACGAGCAGTTCTTC. This translates into CASSILAGVNEQFF.

This chain uses TRBV6-6 with TRBJ2-7; 7 bases are shared with TRBD2. Trimming removed 4 bases from V and 4 bases from J; junction bases left unmatched: 1. This CDR3 comprises 12 residues. Germline CDR1 and CDR2: MNHNY and SVGAGI (reference sequence). CDR3 amino acids: CASSLGGYEQYF. The CDR3, as DNA: TGTGCCAGCAGTTTGGGGGGGTACGAGCAGTACTTC.

The sample holds one count of this clone. This chain uses TRBV7-9 with TRBJ2-5, with 13 bases identical to TRBD2. The CDR3 runs 16 residues. Germline CDR1 is SEHNR and CDR2 is FQNEAQ (reference sequence). Trimming took 5 bases from V and 5 from J; bases not matched to a gene: 8. CDR3 loop: CASSQLGLAGVETQYF. Here the CDR3 DNA reads TGTGCCAGCAGCCAACTCGGACTAGCGGGAGTGGAGACCCAGTACTTC.

The chain employs TRBV4-1 and TRBJ2-1; D might be TRBD1 (5 bases). V was shortened by 2 bases and J by 0 bases, with 11 bases between the two germline ends. Germline CDR1 MGHRA, CDR2 YSYEKL. This CDR3 has 16 amino acids. CDR3 sequence reads: CASSQSPDSSYNEQFF. The CDR3 region has the DNA TGCGCCAGCAGCCAATCCCCCGACAGCTCCTACAATGAGCAGTTCTTC.

V and J are TRBV6-1 and TRBJ2-3; the match to TRBD2 covers 10 bases. Germline V gene sequence: CDR1 MNHNS, CDR2 SASEGT. J lost 0 bases, V lost 4 bases, and 7 bases had no gene match. This CDR3 has 17 residues. CDR3 protein: CASSATSGLISTDTQYF. The DNA of the CDR3 is TGTGCCAGCAGTGCGACTAGCGGGCTGATTAGCACAGATACGCAGTATTTT.

The V call is TRBV7-9, the J call TRBJ1-1, with a possible D match to TRBD1 (5 bases). The CDR3 consists of 15 residues. Looked up from germline, CDR1 is SEHNR and CDR2 is FQNEAQ (reference sequence). V shed 5 bases and J shed 4 bases, with 17 bases lying between them. CDR3 DNA: TGTGCCAGCAGCCCCCGAATACAGGACGTCACTGAAGCTTTCTTT. It specifies CASSPRIQDVTEAFF. The full variable domain, rest sourced from reference TRBV7-9 and TRBJ1-1, is DTGVSQNPRHKITKRGQNVTFRCDPISEHNRLYWYRQTLGQGPEFLTYFQNEAQLEKSRLLSDRFSAERPKGSFSTLEIQRTEQGDSAMYLCASSPRIQDVTEAFFGQGTRLTVV.

This chain uses TRBV6-6 with TRBJ2-7; 10 bases match TRBD2. V was clipped by 0 bases and J by 7 bases; unmatched bases: 9. The CDR3 spans 16 residues. CDR1 MNHNY and CDR2 SVGAGI come from the germline V gene (reference sequence). For the CDR3, the DNA is TGTGCCAGCAGTTACTCGAGCGCGCTAGCGGGAGTGGAGCAGTACTTC. Protein: CASSYSSALAGVEQYF.

V and J are TRBV5-1 and TRBJ2-5; TRBD1 matches at 8 bases. The CDR3 covers 16 residues. Trimming took 4 bases from V and 5 from J; bases not matched to a gene: 13. The germline CDR1 and CDR2 sequences are SGHRS and YFSETQ. DNA for the CDR3: TGCGCCAGCAGCACCTGGGACAGGTCGCCCGGGGAGACCCAGTACTTC. Amino acid sequence: CASSTWDRSPGETQYF.

This clone was seen only once. The chain uses TRBV10-3 and TRBJ1-1; D may be TRBD1 (5 bases). Germline CDR1 and CDR2: ENHRY and SYGVKD. The CDR3 sequence is 14 residues long. Trimming stripped 8 bases from V and 1 base from J, with 14 bases between. CDR3 nucleotide sequence: TGTGCCATCGGGGCCTCGGTAAAGAACACTGAAGCTTTCTTT. Translating it yields CAIGASVKNTEAFF.

The chain links TRBV6-5 to TRBJ2-3; D may be TRBD2 (5 bases). Trimming took 7 bases from V and 4 from J, leaving 15 bases between them. Germline CDR1 reads MNHEY; CDR2 reads SVGAGI. The CDR3 loop spans 14 amino acids. CDR3 nucleotide sequence: TGTGCCAGCAAAAAATGGGAGTTGCCAGATACGCAGTATTTT. It translates to CASKKWELPDTQYF.

The rearrangement joins TRBV7-9 to TRBJ1-1; TRBD1 matches 7 bases. CDR1 and CDR2 from the germline V gene are SEHNR and FQNEAQ (reference sequence). This CDR3 spans 15 amino acids. V dropped 5 bases and J dropped 4; count of bases not matched to a gene: 10. DNA for the CDR3: TGTGCCAGCAGCCAACAGAGGGGGCGCGGCACTGAAGCTTTCTTT. This sequence encodes CASSQQRGRGTEAFF.

Comment on this clone: One end of the junction is discordant with germline, which a read error may explain. The V and J genes are TRBV28 and TRBJ2-3; 10 bases align to TRBD2. Germline V gives CDR1 MDHEN, CDR2 SYDVKM. The CDR3 contains 15 residues. The CDR3 DNA reads as TGTGCCAGTTCCACTAGCGGGGCGAAGTTGTCCCCAAGTCATTTT. As protein: CASSTSGAKLSPSHF.

This clone turned up a few times. The chain combines TRBV15 with TRBJ1-5; 7 positions agree with TRBD1. V gave up 5 bases and J gave up 3 bases; unmatched junction bases: 4. There are 14 residues in the CDR3. From germline, CDR1 is LNHNV and CDR2 YYDKDF (reference sequence). CDR3 region: CATSVGQSNQPQHF. Written as DNA, the CDR3 is TGTGCCACCAGCGTGGGACAGTCCAATCAGCCCCAGCATTTT.

On this clone: Other DNA sequences in this sample translate to the same CDR3. The rearrangement uses TRBV5-4 and TRBJ2-5; D gene uncertain. The CDR3 loop spans 12 amino acids. The germline V gene has CDR1 SGHNT and CDR2 YYREEE (reference sequence). V shed 4 bases and J shed 5 bases, with 9 bases lying between them. DNA of the CDR3: TGTGCCAGCAGCCCTGTGGGTGAGACCCAGTACTTC. Its protein product is CASSPVGETQYF. Using reference TRBV5-4 and TRBJ2-5 for the parts outside the CDR3, the full variable domain is ETGVTQSPTHLIKTRGQQVTLRCSSQSGHNTVSWYQQALGQGPQFIFQYYREEENGRGNFPPRFSGLQFPNYSSELNVNALELDDSALYLCASSPVGETQYFGPGTRLLVL.